This T cell receptor beta chain derives from a study of post-analysis software for immune sequencing data. Study-level information: Relapsing-remitting, secondary progressive and progressive-relapsing multiple sclerosis were all included among the disease courses. Study-level results: Same-batch preparations were strongly co-clustered by F measure. Controls had significantly higher normalized Chao1 diversity than multiple sclerosis patients. Among a handful of TRBV segments more frequent in patients than controls were TRBV5-6, TRBV5-1 and TRBV20-1.

Prepared libraries of TCR beta cDNA carried unique molecular identifiers. Starting from approximately 0.95 to 9.8 million T cells, the study yielded about half a million cDNA molecules. In TCRdb, the PCR reads were re-called with MiXCR into one record per CDR3 protein. The sample consists of roughly 410,000 distinct CDR3 sequences, less than 35% of them appearing once. Germline V gene lookup returns CDR1 SQVTM and CDR2 ANQGSEA. The V end lost 5 bases, the J end lost 2 bases, and 9 bases lay between the germline ends. This CDR3 has 12 amino acids. This clonotype was detected only a few times. Its antigen remains unknown.

Sequenced: blood. V is TRBV29-1 and J is TRBJ2-5, with a possible D match to TRBD1 (6 bases). The source of this sequence is a girl aged 5 to 17 with multiple sclerosis. The CDR3 nucleotides read TGCAGCGTTAGGACAGTACAAGAGACCCAGTACTTC. Its translation: CSVRTVQETQYF.